This T cell receptor (beta chain) originates from a study of blood T cells in healthy people across ages. This clonotype was seen a handful of times. With a J-beta primer mix and a sample-barcoded 5' primer, a second PCR ran about 7 to 12 cycles. Samples each returned at least 2.5 million CDR3-containing paired-end reads. MiXCR, run by TCRdb on the 5' RACE reads, gives a single entry per CDR3 protein. The sample contains 800,000 to 1,000,000 distinct CDR3 sequences, under 50% of which appear only once. V lost 4 bases to trimming and J lost 3 bases, with 19 bases between them. Germline V gene data show CDR1 as SGHRS and CDR2 as YFSETQ. CDR3 size: 16 residues.

The receptor comes from a man aged 25 to 40 in good health. Sequenced: blood. The chain uses TRBV5-1 and TRBJ1-2; the D gene is possibly TRBD1 (5 bases). CDR3 protein: CASSLRGPKSDYGYTF. The CDR3 region has the DNA TGCGCCAGCAGCCTTCGGGGCCCAAAGTCGGACTATGGCTACACCTTC.